The present TCR beta chain was sequenced within a study of T cells after yellow fever vaccination. This clonotype was picked up a small number of times. V gave up 2 bases and J gave up 6 bases, with 7 bases separating them. The CDR3 is 13 residues long. TCRdb re-derived calls from the 5' RACE reads in MiXCR, one entry per CDR3 protein. This sample carries more than 300,000 distinct CDR3 sequences, around 10% of them seen once, and the ten largest clones take approximately 3.3%. This chain joins TRBV12-3 or TRBV12-4 and TRBJ2-2, with D hard to call. The sample here was CD4+ T cells sorted from PBMCs, taken 45 days after the yellow fever booster vaccination. The TCR sequence derives from a man aged 18-30 years who received the YFV17D yellow fever vaccine. In DNA form, the CDR3 reads TGTGCCAGCAGTTTAAGGTCCCCCGGGGAGCTGTTTTTT. This translates into CASSLRSPGELFF.